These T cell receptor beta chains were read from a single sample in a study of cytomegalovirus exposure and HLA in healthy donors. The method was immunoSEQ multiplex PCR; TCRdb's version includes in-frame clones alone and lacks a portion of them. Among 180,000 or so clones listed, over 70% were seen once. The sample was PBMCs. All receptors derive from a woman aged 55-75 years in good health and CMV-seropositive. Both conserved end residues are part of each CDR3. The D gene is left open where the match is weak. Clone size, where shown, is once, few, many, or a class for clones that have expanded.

CDR3 protein: CAISEPQSSWGGPDTQYF
CDR3 DNA: TGTGCCATCAGTGAACCCCAATCAAGCTGGGGGGGCCCAGATACGCAGTATTTT
D gene: NA
J gene: TRBJ2-3
V gene: TRBV10-3
clone size: NA

CDR3 protein: CAIRTGTQHF
CDR3 DNA: TGTGCTATAAGGACAGGGACCCAGCATTTT
D gene: TRBD1
J gene: TRBJ1-5
V gene: TRBV7-7
clone size: NA

CDR3 protein: CASSPGLVETQYF
CDR3 DNA: TGCGCCAGCAGCCCCGGACTAGTAGAGACCCAGTACTTC
D gene: TRBD2
J gene: TRBJ2-5
V gene: TRBV5-1
clone size: NA

CDR3 protein: CASSPETSTDTQYF
CDR3 DNA: TGTGCCAGCAGCCCTGAGACTAGTACAGATACGCAGTATTTT
D gene: NA
J gene: TRBJ2-3
V gene: TRBV4-2
clone size: NA

CDR3 protein: CASRQGGQPQHF
CDR3 DNA: TGTGCCAGCCGACAGGGCGGTCAGCCCCAGCATTTT
D gene: TRBD1
J gene: TRBJ1-5
V gene: TRBV6-6
clone size: NA

CDR3 protein: CASSQVGGYNEKLFF
CDR3 DNA: TGTGCCAGCAGCCAAGTAGGAGGATATAATGAAAAACTGTTTTTT
D gene: NA
J gene: TRBJ1-4
V gene: TRBV14
clone size: NA

CDR3 protein: CASSLGRRNTGELFF
CDR3 DNA: TGTGCCAGCAGCTTAGGACGGAGAAACACCGGGGAGCTGTTTTTT
D gene: NA
J gene: TRBJ2-2
V gene: TRBV7-9
clone size: NA

CDR3 protein: CASSSGGQETQYF
CDR3 DNA: TGTGCCAGCTCCTCCGGGGGACAAGAGACCCAGTACTTC
D gene: NA
J gene: TRBJ2-5
V gene: TRBV18
clone size: NA

CDR3 protein: CASSPRRAGSSYEQYF
CDR3 DNA: TGTGCCAGCAGCCCTAGAAGGGCCGGGAGCTCCTACGAGCAGTACTTC
D gene: NA
J gene: TRBJ2-7
V gene: TRBV7-2
clone size: NA

CDR3 protein: CASSLGTGEVQPQHF
CDR3 DNA: TGTGCCAGCAGCTTAGGGACAGGGGAAGTTCAGCCCCAGCATTTT
D gene: TRBD1
J gene: TRBJ1-5
V gene: TRBV7-9
clone size: NA

CDR3 protein: CASSYETGSTDTQYF
CDR3 DNA: TGTGCCAGCAGTTATGAGACAGGGAGCACAGATACGCAGTATTTT
D gene: TRBD1
J gene: TRBJ2-3
V gene: TRBV6-6
clone size: NA

CDR3 protein: CASSQTSDSYNEQFF
CDR3 DNA: TGCGCCAGCAGCCAAACTAGCGACTCCTACAATGAGCAGTTCTTC
D gene: TRBD2
J gene: TRBJ2-1
V gene: TRBV4-1
clone size: few

CDR3 protein: CASKDWGRETNYGYTF
CDR3 DNA: TGTGCCAGTAAGGATTGGGGTCGGGAAACTAACTATGGCTACACCTTC
D gene: NA
J gene: TRBJ1-2
V gene: TRBV19
clone size: NA

CDR3 protein: CASSPGTVLYGYTF
CDR3 DNA: TGTGCCAGCAGCCCCGGGACAGTTCTCTATGGCTACACCTTC
D gene: TRBD1
J gene: TRBJ1-2
V gene: TRBV7-8
clone size: NA

CDR3 protein: CASSHQNTEAFF
CDR3 DNA: TGCGCCAGCAGCCACCAGAACACTGAAGCTTTCTTT
D gene: NA
J gene: TRBJ1-1
V gene: TRBV4-1
clone size: few

CDR3 protein: CASSHGTSGGLGGQFF
CDR3 DNA: TGTGCCAGCAGCCATGGAACTAGCGGGGGACTCGGAGGGCAGTTCTTC
D gene: TRBD2
J gene: TRBJ2-1
V gene: TRBV6-6
clone size: NA

CDR3 protein: CASSLSYSDEQYF
CDR3 DNA: TGTGCCAGCAGCTTATCGTACTCGGACGAGCAGTACTTC
D gene: NA
J gene: TRBJ2-7
V gene: TRBV7-3
clone size: NA

CDR3 protein: CAPRQAGVGLGYGYTF
CDR3 DNA: TGTGCCCCCCGGCAAGCAGGGGTGGGGTTGGGCTATGGCTACACCTTC
D gene: NA
J gene: TRBJ1-2
V gene: TRBV19
clone size: NA

CDR3 protein: CACHPKGRGRTGELFF
CDR3 DNA: TGTGCCTGCCATCCCAAGGGCAGGGGGCGGACCGGGGAGCTGTTTTTT
D gene: TRBD1
J gene: TRBJ2-2
V gene: TRBV30
clone size: NA

CDR3 protein: CSAPSGYEQYF
CDR3 DNA: TGCAGTGCCCCTAGCGGCTACGAGCAGTACTTC
D gene: TRBD2
J gene: TRBJ2-7
V gene: TRBV20-1
clone size: NA

CDR3 protein: CASSYRTGQLVNEQFF
CDR3 DNA: TGTGCCAGCAGTTACCGGACGGGACAGCTGGTCAATGAGCAGTTCTTC
D gene: TRBD1
J gene: TRBJ2-1
V gene: TRBV6-5
clone size: NA

CDR3 protein: CASSQANYGYTF
CDR3 DNA: TGTGCCAGCAGCCAGGCTAACTATGGCTACACCTTC
D gene: NA
J gene: TRBJ1-2
V gene: TRBV2
clone size: NA

CDR3 protein: CASSIGEAANQPQHF
CDR3 DNA: TGTGCCAGTAGTATTGGGGAGGCAGCGAATCAGCCCCAGCATTTT
D gene: NA
J gene: TRBJ1-5
V gene: TRBV19
clone size: NA

CDR3 protein: CASSPEGAGGRTDTQYF
CDR3 DNA: TGCGCCAGCAGCCCCGAGGGGGCGGGGGGACGCACAGATACGCAGTATTTT
D gene: NA
J gene: TRBJ2-3
V gene: TRBV5-1
clone size: NA

CDR3 protein: CASRQRQALEKLFF
CDR3 DNA: TGTGCCAGCAGGCAGAGACAGGCTCTTGAAAAACTGTTTTTT
D gene: NA
J gene: TRBJ1-4
V gene: TRBV2
clone size: NA

CDR3 protein: CASRDSTDTQYF
CDR3 DNA: TGTGCCAGCAGGGACTCCACAGATACGCAGTATTTT
D gene: NA
J gene: TRBJ2-3
V gene: TRBV6-6
clone size: NA

CDR3 protein: CASSQDRDGYTF
CDR3 DNA: TGTGCCAGCAGTCAGGACAGGGACGGCTACACCTTC
D gene: TRBD1
J gene: TRBJ1-2
V gene: TRBV6-5
clone size: NA

CDR3 protein: CAISSSSQGREQFF
CDR3 DNA: TGTGCCATCAGTTCATCTTCACAGGGACGGGAGCAGTTCTTC
D gene: NA
J gene: TRBJ2-1
V gene: TRBV10-3
clone size: NA

CDR3 protein: CASSFGGGAEDNEQFF
CDR3 DNA: TGTGCCAGCAGCTTCGGCGGGGGGGCCGAGGACAATGAGCAGTTCTTC
D gene: TRBD2
J gene: TRBJ2-1
V gene: TRBV5-4
clone size: NA

CDR3 protein: CASTKQNEQYF
CDR3 DNA: TGTGCCAGCACGAAGCAAAACGAGCAGTACTTC
D gene: NA
J gene: TRBJ2-7
V gene: TRBV6-1
clone size: NA

CDR3 protein: CASSHGEFLSYEQYF
CDR3 DNA: TGTGCCAGCAGCCATGGGGAGTTTCTCTCCTACGAGCAGTACTTC
D gene: NA
J gene: TRBJ2-7
V gene: TRBV7-8
clone size: once

CDR3 protein: CASSLNGGLSAGELFF
CDR3 DNA: TGTGCCAGCAGTTTAAACGGCGGACTTTCCGCCGGGGAGCTGTTTTTT
D gene: NA
J gene: TRBJ2-2
V gene: TRBV27
clone size: NA

CDR3 protein: CASSALGGFTDTQYF
CDR3 DNA: TGTGCCAGCAGCGCCCTGGGGGGATTCACAGATACGCAGTATTTT
D gene: NA
J gene: TRBJ2-3
V gene: TRBV9
clone size: NA

CDR3 protein: CASRPDRLNEKLFF
CDR3 DNA: TGTGCCAGCAGACCGGACAGACTCAATGAAAAACTGTTTTTT
D gene: NA
J gene: TRBJ1-4
V gene: TRBV5-4
clone size: once

CDR3 protein: CASRPGGLAGETEQYF
CDR3 DNA: TGTGCCAGCAGACCCGGGGGACTAGCGGGAGAAACCGAGCAGTACTTC
D gene: TRBD2
J gene: TRBJ2-7
V gene: TRBV6-6
clone size: NA

CDR3 protein: CAWASRANVLTF
CDR3 DNA: TGTGCCTGGGCCTCTAGGGCCAACGTCCTGACTTTC
D gene: NA
J gene: TRBJ2-6
V gene: TRBV30
clone size: NA

CDR3 protein: CASGRTGEVKLGEKLFF
CDR3 DNA: TGTGCCAGCGGTCGGACAGGGGAGGTTAAGTTGGGTGAAAAACTGTTTTTT
D gene: TRBD1
J gene: TRBJ1-4
V gene: TRBV6-4
clone size: NA

CDR3 protein: CASSLPRSGGLTGELFF
CDR3 DNA: TGTGCCAGCAGCCTTCCCCGTTCGGGGGGGCTCACCGGGGAGCTGTTTTTT
D gene: TRBD2
J gene: TRBJ2-2
V gene: TRBV9
clone size: NA

CDR3 protein: CASSPLGRASPGANVLTF
CDR3 DNA: TGTGCCAGCTCACCACTGGGCAGGGCCTCTCCTGGGGCCAACGTCCTGACTTTC
D gene: NA
J gene: TRBJ2-6
V gene: TRBV18
clone size: few

CDR3 protein: CASSQGGTYNEQFF
CDR3 DNA: TGTGCCAGCAGCCAAGGGGGGACTTACAATGAGCAGTTCTTC
D gene: NA
J gene: TRBJ2-1
V gene: TRBV14
clone size: NA

CDR3 protein: CASSKDSRAGNTIYF
CDR3 DNA: TGTGCCAGCAGCAAAGACTCCCGAGCTGGAAACACCATATATTTT
D gene: NA
J gene: TRBJ1-3
V gene: TRBV11-2
clone size: few

CDR3 protein: CASTQSQLARSYEQYF
CDR3 DNA: TGTGCCAGCACCCAAAGTCAGCTAGCGAGATCCTACGAGCAGTACTTC
D gene: NA
J gene: TRBJ2-7
V gene: TRBV2
clone size: NA

CDR3 protein: CASSESGKGEETQYF
CDR3 DNA: TGTGCCAGCAGTGAATCGGGGAAGGGCGAAGAGACCCAGTACTTC
D gene: NA
J gene: TRBJ2-5
V gene: TRBV25-1
clone size: once

CDR3 protein: CASWQNIQYF
CDR3 DNA: TGTGCCAGTTGGCAGAACATTCAGTACTTC
D gene: NA
J gene: TRBJ2-4
V gene: TRBV2
clone size: NA

CDR3 protein: CASSYAGTGKGFGQYF
CDR3 DNA: TGTGCCAGCAGTTACGCCGGGACAGGGAAAGGGTTCGGGCAGTATTTT
D gene: TRBD1
J gene: TRBJ2-3
V gene: TRBV6-5
clone size: NA

CDR3 protein: CSVDRGDKETQYF
CDR3 DNA: TGCAGCGTAGACAGGGGGGATAAAGAGACCCAGTACTTC
D gene: TRBD1
J gene: TRBJ2-5
V gene: TRBV29-1
clone size: NA

CDR3 protein: CAWSVLEGVLF
CDR3 DNA: TGTGCCTGGAGTGTACTTGAGGGCGTCCTTTTT
D gene: NA
J gene: TRBJ1-4
V gene: TRBV30
clone size: NA

CDR3 protein: CASSSGTGVGYTF
CDR3 DNA: TGTGCCAGCAGCTCTGGGACAGGGGTCGGCTACACCTTC
D gene: TRBD1
J gene: TRBJ1-2
V gene: TRBV7-9
clone size: NA

CDR3 protein: CASSLVAGSPYEQYF
CDR3 DNA: TGTGCCAGCAGCTTAGTGGCAGGTTCCCCCTACGAGCAGTACTTC
D gene: NA
J gene: TRBJ2-7
V gene: TRBV7-2
clone size: NA

CDR3 protein: CASSVSSSGNTIYF
CDR3 DNA: TGTGCCAGCAGCGTAAGTAGCTCTGGAAACACCATATATTTT
D gene: NA
J gene: TRBJ1-3
V gene: TRBV9
clone size: NA

CDR3 protein: CATSRDLLGATNEKLFF
CDR3 DNA: TGTGCCACCAGCAGAGATCTTCTAGGGGCAACTAATGAAAAACTGTTTTTT
D gene: NA
J gene: TRBJ1-4
V gene: TRBV15
clone size: NA

CDR3 protein: CASSAGQGVCYTF
CDR3 DNA: TGCGCCAGCAGCGCCGGACAGGGGGTATGCTACACCTTC
D gene: TRBD1
J gene: TRBJ1-2
V gene: TRBV5-1
clone size: NA

CDR3 protein: CASSVRSGQGIYTF
CDR3 DNA: TGTGCCAGCAGCGTACGATCGGGACAGGGAATCTACACCTTC
D gene: TRBD1
J gene: TRBJ1-2
V gene: TRBV9
clone size: few

CDR3 protein: CASSYGPNTGELFF
CDR3 DNA: TGTGCCAGCAGTTACGGCCCGAACACCGGGGAGCTGTTTTTT
D gene: NA
J gene: TRBJ2-2
V gene: TRBV6-5
clone size: NA

CDR3 protein: CASSPVTATDTQYF
CDR3 DNA: TGTGCCAGCTCACCGGTGACAGCAACAGATACGCAGTATTTT
D gene: NA
J gene: TRBJ2-3
V gene: TRBV18
clone size: NA

CDR3 protein: CASSQATRLGTVVGYEQYF
CDR3 DNA: TGCGCCAGCAGCCAAGCCACCAGGTTGGGGACAGTCGTTGGCTACGAGCAGTACTTC
D gene: TRBD1
J gene: TRBJ2-7
V gene: TRBV4-3
clone size: few

CDR3 protein: CASSLGEGAGGNEQFF
CDR3 DNA: TGTGCCAGCAGCTTGGGTGAGGGAGCAGGGGGCAATGAGCAGTTCTTC
D gene: TRBD1
J gene: TRBJ2-1
V gene: TRBV5-5
clone size: once

CDR3 protein: CAWSLHLKAGEKLFF
CDR3 DNA: TGTGCCTGGAGCCTACACCTAAAGGCGGGTGAAAAACTGTTTTTT
D gene: NA
J gene: TRBJ1-4
V gene: TRBV30
clone size: NA

CDR3 protein: CASSFTFQRVAEAFF
CDR3 DNA: TGTGCCAGCAGCTTCACCTTCCAGAGGGTGGCTGAAGCTTTCTTT
D gene: NA
J gene: TRBJ1-1
V gene: TRBV7-9
clone size: NA

CDR3 protein: CASSLWDKLEQYF
CDR3 DNA: TGTGCCAGCAGTTTATGGGACAAGCTGGAGCAGTACTTC
D gene: NA
J gene: TRBJ2-7
V gene: TRBV28
clone size: NA